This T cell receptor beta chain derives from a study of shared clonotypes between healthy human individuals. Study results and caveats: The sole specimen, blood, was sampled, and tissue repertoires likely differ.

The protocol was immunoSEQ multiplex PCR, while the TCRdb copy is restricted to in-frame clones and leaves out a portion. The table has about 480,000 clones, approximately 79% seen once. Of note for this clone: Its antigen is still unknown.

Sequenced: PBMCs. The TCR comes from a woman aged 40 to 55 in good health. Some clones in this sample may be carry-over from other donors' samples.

The CDR3: CATSRGTSHSYGYTF. DNA of the CDR3: TGTGCCACCAGCAGGGGGACCTCACACTCCTATGGCTACACCTTC. This chain links TRBV15 with TRBJ1-2; perhaps TRBD1 as D (5 bases). CDR1 LNHNV and CDR2 YYDKDF come from the germline V gene (reference sequence). There are 15 residues in the CDR3. Between the trimmed V and J ends, which lost 3 bases and 4 bases, there was a span of 15 bases.